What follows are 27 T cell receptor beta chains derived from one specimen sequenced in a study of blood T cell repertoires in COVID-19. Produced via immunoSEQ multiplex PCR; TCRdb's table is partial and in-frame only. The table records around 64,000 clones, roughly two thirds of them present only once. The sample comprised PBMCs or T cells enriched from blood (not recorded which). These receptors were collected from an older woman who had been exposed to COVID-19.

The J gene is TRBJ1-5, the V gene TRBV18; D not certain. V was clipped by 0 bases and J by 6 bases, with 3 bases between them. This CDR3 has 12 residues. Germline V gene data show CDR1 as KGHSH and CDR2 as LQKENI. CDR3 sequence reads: CASSPPSQPQHF. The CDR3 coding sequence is TGTGCCAGCTCACCACCGAGTCAGCCCCAGCATTTT.

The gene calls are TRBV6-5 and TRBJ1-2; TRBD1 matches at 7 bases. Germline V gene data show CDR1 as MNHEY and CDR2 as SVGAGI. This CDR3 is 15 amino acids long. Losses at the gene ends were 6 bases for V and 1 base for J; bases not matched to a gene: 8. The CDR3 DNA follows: TGTGCCAGCAGGTCAAACAGGGGACGTAACTATGGCTACACCTTC. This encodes CASRSNRGRNYGYTF.

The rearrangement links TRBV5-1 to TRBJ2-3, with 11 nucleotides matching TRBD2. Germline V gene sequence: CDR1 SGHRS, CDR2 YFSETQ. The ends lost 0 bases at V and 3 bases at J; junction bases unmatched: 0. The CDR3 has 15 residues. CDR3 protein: CASSLASGGTDTQYF. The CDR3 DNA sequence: TGCGCCAGCAGCTTGGCTAGCGGGGGGACAGATACGCAGTATTTT.

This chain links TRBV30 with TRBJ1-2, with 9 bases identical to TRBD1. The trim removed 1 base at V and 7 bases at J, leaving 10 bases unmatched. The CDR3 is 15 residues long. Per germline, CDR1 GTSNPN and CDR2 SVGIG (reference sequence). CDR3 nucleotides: TGTGCCTGGAGTGCCCGGGACAGGGACCCCGGTGGCTACACCTTC. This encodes CAWSARDRDPGGYTF.

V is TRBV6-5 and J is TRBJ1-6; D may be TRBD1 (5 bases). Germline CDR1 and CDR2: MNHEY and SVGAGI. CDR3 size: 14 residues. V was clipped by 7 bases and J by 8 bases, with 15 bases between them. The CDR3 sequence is CASTPRGEDSPLHF. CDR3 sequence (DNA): TGTGCCAGCACTCCGCGGGGGGAGGATTCACCCCTCCACTTT.

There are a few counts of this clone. The CDR3 DNA follows: TGTGCCAGTAGTATTGGGCAGGGGTTAGGAGAGACCCAGTACTTC. It encodes CASSIGQGLGETQYF. The rearrangement uses TRBV19 and TRBJ2-5, with D possibly being TRBD1 (6 bases). Trimming removed 3 bases at V and 4 bases at J, with 15 bases between. This CDR3 has 15 amino acids. Looked up from germline, CDR1 is LNHDA and CDR2 is SQIVND (reference sequence).

This chain's CDR3 is CASRVAGFAETQYF. In DNA form, the CDR3 reads TGCGCCAGCAGGGTAGCCGGATTTGCCGAGACCCAGTACTTC. This chain uses TRBV10-2 with TRBJ2-5; no reliable D call. The V and J ends lost 6 bases and 5 bases respectively, with 16 bases between them. The CDR3 spans 14 residues. Germline loops: CDR1 WSHSY, CDR2 SAAADI.

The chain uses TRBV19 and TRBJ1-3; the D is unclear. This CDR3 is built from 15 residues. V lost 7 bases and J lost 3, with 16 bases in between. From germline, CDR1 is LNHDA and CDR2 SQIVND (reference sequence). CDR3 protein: CASTPGGSVGNTIYF. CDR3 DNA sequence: TGTGCCAGTACCCCAGGAGGATCGGTTGGAAACACCATATATTTT. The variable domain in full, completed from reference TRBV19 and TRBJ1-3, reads DGGITQSPKYLFRKEGQNVTLSCEQNLNHDAMYWYRQDPGQGLRLIYYSQIVNDFQKGDIAEGYSVSREKKESFPLTVTSAQKNPTAFYLCASTPGGSVGNTIYFGEGSWLTVV.

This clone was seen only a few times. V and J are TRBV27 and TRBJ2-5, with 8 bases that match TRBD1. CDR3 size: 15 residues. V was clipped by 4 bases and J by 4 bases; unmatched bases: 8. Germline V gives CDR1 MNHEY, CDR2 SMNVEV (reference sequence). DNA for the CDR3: TGTGCCAGCAGTTCTCACCCGACAGGGGCAGAGACCCAGTACTTC. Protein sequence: CASSSHPTGAETQYF.

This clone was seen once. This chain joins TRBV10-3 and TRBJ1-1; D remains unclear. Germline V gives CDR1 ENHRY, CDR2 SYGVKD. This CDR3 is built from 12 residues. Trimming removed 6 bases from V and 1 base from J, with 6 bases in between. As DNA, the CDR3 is TGTGCCATCAGCCGGGAGAACACTGAAGCTTTCTTT. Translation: CAISRENTEAFF.

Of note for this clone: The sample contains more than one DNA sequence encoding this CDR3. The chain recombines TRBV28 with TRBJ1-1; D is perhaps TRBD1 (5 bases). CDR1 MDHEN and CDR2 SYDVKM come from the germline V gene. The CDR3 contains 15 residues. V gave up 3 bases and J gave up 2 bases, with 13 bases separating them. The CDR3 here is CASSFRGRGNTEAFF. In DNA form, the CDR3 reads TGTGCCAGCAGTTTTAGGGGAAGGGGAAACACTGAAGCTTTCTTT.

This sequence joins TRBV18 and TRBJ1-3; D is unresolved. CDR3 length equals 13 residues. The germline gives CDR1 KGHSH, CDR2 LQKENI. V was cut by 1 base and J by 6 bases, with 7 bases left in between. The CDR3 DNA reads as TGTGCCAGCTCACCACGAGTCTCAAACACCATATATTTT. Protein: CASSPRVSNTIYF.

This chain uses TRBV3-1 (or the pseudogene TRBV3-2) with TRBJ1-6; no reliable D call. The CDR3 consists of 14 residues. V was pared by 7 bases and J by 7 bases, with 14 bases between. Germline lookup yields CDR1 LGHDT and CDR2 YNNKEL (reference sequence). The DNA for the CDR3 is TGTGCCAGCAACAGCAGGCAGTTCAATTCACCCCTCCACTTT. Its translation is CASNSRQFNSPLHF.

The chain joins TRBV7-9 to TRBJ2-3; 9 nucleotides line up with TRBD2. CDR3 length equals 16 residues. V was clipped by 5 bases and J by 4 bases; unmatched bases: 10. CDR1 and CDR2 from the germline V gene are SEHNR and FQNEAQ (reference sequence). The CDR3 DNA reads TGTGCCAGCAGCCCAAGCGGGGGGACCTCCCCAGATACGCAGTATTTT. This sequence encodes CASSPSGGTSPDTQYF.

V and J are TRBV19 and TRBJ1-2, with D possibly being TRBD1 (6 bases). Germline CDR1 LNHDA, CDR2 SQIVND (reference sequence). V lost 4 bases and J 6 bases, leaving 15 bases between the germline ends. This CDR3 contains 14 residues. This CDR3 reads CASSRSTGRDGYTF. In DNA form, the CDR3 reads TGTGCCAGTAGTAGGTCGACAGGCCGGGATGGCTACACCTTC.

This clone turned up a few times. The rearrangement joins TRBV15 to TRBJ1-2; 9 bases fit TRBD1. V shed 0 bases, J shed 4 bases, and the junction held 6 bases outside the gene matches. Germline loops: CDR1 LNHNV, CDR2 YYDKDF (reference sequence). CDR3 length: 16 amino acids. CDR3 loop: CATSRDPGQGSYGYTF. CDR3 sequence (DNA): TGTGCCACCAGCAGAGATCCAGGACAGGGGAGCTATGGCTACACCTTC.

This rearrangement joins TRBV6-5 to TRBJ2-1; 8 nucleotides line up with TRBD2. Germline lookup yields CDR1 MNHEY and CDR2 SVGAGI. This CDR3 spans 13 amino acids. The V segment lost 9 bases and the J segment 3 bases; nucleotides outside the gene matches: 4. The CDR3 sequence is CASYSGNYNEQFF. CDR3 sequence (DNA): TGTGCCAGTTATAGCGGGAACTACAATGAGCAGTTCTTC.

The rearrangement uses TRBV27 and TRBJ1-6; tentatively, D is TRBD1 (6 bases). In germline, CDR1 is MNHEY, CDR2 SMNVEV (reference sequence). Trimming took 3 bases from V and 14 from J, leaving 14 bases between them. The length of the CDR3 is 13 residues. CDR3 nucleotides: TGTGCCAGCAGTTTTCAGGGGCATTCGGCCCTCCACTTT. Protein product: CASSFQGHSALHF.

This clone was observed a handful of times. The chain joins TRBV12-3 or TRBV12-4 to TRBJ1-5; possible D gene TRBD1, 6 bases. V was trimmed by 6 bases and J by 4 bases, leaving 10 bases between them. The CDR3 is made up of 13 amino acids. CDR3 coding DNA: TGTGCCAGCAGCCCTACAGGGAATCAGCCCCAGCATTTT. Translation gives CASSPTGNQPQHF.

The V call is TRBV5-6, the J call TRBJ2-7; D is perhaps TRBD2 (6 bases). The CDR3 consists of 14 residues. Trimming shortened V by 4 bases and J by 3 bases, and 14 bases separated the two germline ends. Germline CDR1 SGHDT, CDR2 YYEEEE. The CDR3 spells CASSHPGLLYEQYF. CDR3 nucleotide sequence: TGTGCCAGCAGCCACCCGGGACTCCTCTACGAGCAGTACTTC.

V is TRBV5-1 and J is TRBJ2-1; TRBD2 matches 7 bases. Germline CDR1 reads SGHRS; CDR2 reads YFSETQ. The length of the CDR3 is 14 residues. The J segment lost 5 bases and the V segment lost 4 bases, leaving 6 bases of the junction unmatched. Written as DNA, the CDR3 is TGCGCCAGCAGCGCGGGAGATAGGAACAATGAGCAGTTCTTC. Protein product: CASSAGDRNNEQFF.

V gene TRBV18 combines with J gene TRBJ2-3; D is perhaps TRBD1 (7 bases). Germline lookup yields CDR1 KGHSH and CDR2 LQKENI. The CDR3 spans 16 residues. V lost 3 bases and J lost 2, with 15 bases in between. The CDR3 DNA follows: TGTGCCAGCTCACCGCGCAGGGGGGAACTCACAGATACGCAGTATTTT. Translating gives CASSPRRGELTDTQYF.

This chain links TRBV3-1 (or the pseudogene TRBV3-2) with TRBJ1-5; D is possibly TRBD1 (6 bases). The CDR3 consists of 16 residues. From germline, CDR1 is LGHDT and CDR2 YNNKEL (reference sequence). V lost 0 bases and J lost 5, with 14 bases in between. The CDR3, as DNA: TGTGCCAGCAGCCAAGATGGACAGAACCCTTATCAGCCCCAGCATTTT. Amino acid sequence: CASSQDGQNPYQPQHF.

This chain's CDR3 is CASSYPLGGVDNQPQHF. CDR3 nucleotides: TGTGCCAGCAGTTACCCCCTAGGGGGGGTGGACAATCAGCCCCAGCATTTT. The chain combines TRBV6-2 or TRBV6-3 with TRBJ1-5, with a possible D match to TRBD1 (6 bases). Looked up from germline, CDR1 is MNHEY and CDR2 is SVGEGT. Trimming shortened V by 2 bases and J by 3 bases, and 17 bases separated the two germline ends. The length of the CDR3 is 17 residues.

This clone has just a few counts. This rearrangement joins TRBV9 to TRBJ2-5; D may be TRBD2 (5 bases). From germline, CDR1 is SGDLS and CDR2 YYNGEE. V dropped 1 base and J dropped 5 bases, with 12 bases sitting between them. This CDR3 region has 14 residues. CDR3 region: CASSVSSTGETQYF. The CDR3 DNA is TGTGCCAGCAGCGTATCTAGCACGGGGGAGACCCAGTACTTC.

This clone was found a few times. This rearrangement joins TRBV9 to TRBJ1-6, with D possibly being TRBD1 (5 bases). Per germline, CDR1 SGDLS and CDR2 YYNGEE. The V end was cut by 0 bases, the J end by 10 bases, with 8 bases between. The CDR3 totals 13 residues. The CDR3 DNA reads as TGTGCCAGCAGCGTAGGGGGCGAATCACCCCTCCACTTT. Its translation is CASSVGGESPLHF.

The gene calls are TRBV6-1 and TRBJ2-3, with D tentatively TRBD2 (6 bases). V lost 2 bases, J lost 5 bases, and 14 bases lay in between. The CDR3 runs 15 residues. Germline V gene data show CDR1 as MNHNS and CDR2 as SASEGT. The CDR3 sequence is CASSESGHAGDTQYF. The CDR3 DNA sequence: TGTGCCAGCAGTGAAAGCGGGCATGCCGGAGATACGCAGTATTTT.